Below, 21 T cell receptor beta chains from the same sample are listed, as sequenced in a study of cytomegalovirus exposure and HLA in healthy donors. PCR used 60 Vbeta primers and 13 Jbeta primers. TCRdb's table, derived via immunoSEQ multiplex PCR, lists solely in-frame clones and lacks some. The data contain approximately 110,000 clones, 73% of them singletons. What was sequenced was PBMCs. These receptors were taken from a man between 60 and 75 years old in good health and CMV-seropositive.

Turning to this clone: Other DNA sequences from this sample encode an identical CDR3 as well. The chain uses TRBV7-3 and TRBJ2-3; TRBD2 matches 11 bases. Germline V CDR1 and CDR2: SGHTA, FQGTGA. The CDR3 totals 16 residues. Trimming took 2 bases from V and 1 from J; bases not matched to a gene: 2. The CDR3 nucleotides are TGTGCCAGCAGCTTAGTAGCGGGGGGGGGCACAGATACGCAGTATTTT. It codes for CASSLVAGGGTDTQYF.

The chain is built from TRBV2 and TRBJ1-3, with 8 bases aligning to TRBD1. This CDR3 is 16 amino acids long. Trimming took 6 bases from V and 1 from J; bases not matched to a gene: 8. CDR1 is SNHLY, CDR2 FYNNEI, per germline. The CDR3 DNA reads TGTGCCAGCAGCCGCTTAAGGACAGGGTCTGGAAACACCATATATTTT. Its translation is CASSRLRTGSGNTIYF.

The rearrangement uses TRBV2 and TRBJ2-6; a weak D match, TRBD2 (5 bases). Between the trimmed V and J ends, which lost 2 bases and 1 base, there was a span of 6 bases. This CDR3 contains 15 residues. The germline V gene encodes CDR1 SNHLY and CDR2 FYNNEI. CDR3 DNA: TGTGCCAGCAGTGAACGGGGATCTGGGGCCAACGTCCTGACTTTC. This sequence encodes CASSERGSGANVLTF.

The chain carries TRBV5-6 and TRBJ1-1; D is perhaps TRBD1 (6 bases). This CDR3 is 14 amino acids long. The ends were cut back, 0 bases at V and 11 bases at J, with 17 bases in the middle. CDR1 is SGHDT, CDR2 YYEEEE, per germline. CDR3 sequence reads: CASSLDTGSAGAFF. The CDR3 DNA follows: TGTGCCAGCAGCTTGGACACAGGGTCGGCTGGGGCTTTCTTT. The full variable domain, its missing parts supplied by reference TRBV5-6 and TRBJ1-1, is DAGVTQSPTHLIKTRGQQVTLRCSPKSGHDTVSWYQQALGQGPQFIFQYYEEEERQRGNFPDRFSGHQFPNYSSELNVNALLLGDSALYLCASSLDTGSAGAFFGQGTRLTVV.

The chain uses TRBV7-9 and TRBJ2-7; 9 nucleotides agree with TRBD1. This CDR3 has 15 residues. The germline CDR1 and CDR2 sequences are SEHNR and FQNEAQ (reference sequence). V lost 0 bases and J lost 9; bases outside the gene matches: 9. The DNA of the CDR3 is TGTGCCAGCAGCTTAGCGAGGACAGGGGATACCGCGCAGTACTTC. This sequence encodes CASSLARTGDTAQYF.

This chain uses TRBV4-1 with TRBJ2-1, with D possibly being TRBD1 (5 bases). V was pared by 4 bases and J by 3 bases, with 13 bases between. CDR1 is MGHRA and CDR2 is YSYEKL in the germline V gene. This CDR3 contains 15 residues. CDR3 residues: CASSPGQGDYNEQFF. The CDR3, as DNA: TGCGCCAGCAGCCCAGGGCAGGGTGACTACAATGAGCAGTTCTTC.

V gene TRBV5-1 combines with J gene TRBJ1-1; TRBD1 matches 8 bases. Unmatched junction bases numbered 4, after V lost 5 bases and J lost 1 base. This CDR3 region has 14 residues. Germline CDR1 is SGHRS and CDR2 is YFSETQ. The CDR3 sequence is CASRDRVRNTEAFF. The CDR3 nucleotides are TGCGCCAGCAGGGACAGGGTCCGGAACACTGAAGCTTTCTTT.

The rearrangement links TRBV5-1 to TRBJ2-7; TRBD1 matches 8 bases. The V gene end was trimmed by 5 bases and the J gene end by 7 bases; junction bases not matched to a gene: 17. Germline-derived CDR1 and CDR2 are SGHRS and YFSETQ. CDR3 length: 16 amino acids. CDR3 coding DNA: TGCGCCAGCAGTTCCGATGGCGGGACAGGAGGTATTGAGCAGTACTTC. Protein: CASSSDGGTGGIEQYF.

The V gene is TRBV4-1, the J gene TRBJ2-5; 9 bases are a match to TRBD1. The V segment lost 4 bases and the J segment 5 bases; nucleotides outside the gene matches: 5. CDR3 length equals 14 residues. From germline, CDR1 is MGHRA and CDR2 YSYEKL. Written as DNA, the CDR3 is TGCGCCAGCAGCCCTACAGGGGGCAGGGAGACCCAGTACTTC. Amino acid sequence: CASSPTGGRETQYF.

There are a few counts of this clone. The V call is TRBV4-1, the J call TRBJ1-1; D remains ambiguous. This CDR3 spans 18 amino acids. The V end was cut by 0 bases, the J end by 2 bases, with 19 bases between. The germline gives CDR1 MGHRA, CDR2 YSYEKL. Here the CDR3 reads CASSQEWQSPLENTEAFF. CDR3 DNA: TGCGCCAGCAGCCAAGAATGGCAGTCCCCCCTCGAAAACACTGAAGCTTTCTTT.

The table lists this clone with many counts. J is TRBJ1-3 and V is TRBV5-1, with a tentative D call TRBD1 (6 bases). The germline CDR1 and CDR2 sequences are SGHRS and YFSETQ. This CDR3 spans 14 amino acids. Deletions cut 4 bases from V and 3 bases from J, with 11 bases between. Here the CDR3 reads CASSAGVYGNTIYF. The CDR3, as DNA: TGCGCCAGCAGCGCAGGGGTTTATGGAAACACCATATATTTT.

V gene TRBV6-5 combines with J gene TRBJ2-3; maybe TRBD1 (5 bases). V was clipped by 6 bases and J by 5 bases, with 18 bases between them. This CDR3 is built from 15 residues. Germline V gene data show CDR1 as MNHEY and CDR2 as SVGAGI. The CDR3 DNA reads as TGTGCCAGCAGCGGCTATGAGACAGTGAAAGATACGCAGTATTTT. This gives the protein CASSGYETVKDTQYF.

V usage is TRBV9 and J usage is TRBJ2-1, with 12 bases matching TRBD2. This CDR3 has 14 residues. Germline V gives CDR1 SGDLS, CDR2 YYNGEE. The V and J ends lost 0 bases and 10 bases, in that order; junction bases with no gene match: 2. The chain's CDR3 is CASSVDLAGGEQFF. CDR3 in DNA: TGTGCCAGCAGCGTAGATCTAGCGGGGGGGGAGCAGTTCTTC. Variable domain in full (rest from reference TRBV9 and TRBJ2-1): DSGVTQTPKHLITATGQRVTLRCSPRSGDLSVYWYQQSLDQGLQFLIQYYNGEERAKGNILERFSAQQFPDLHSELNLSSLELGDSALYFCASSVDLAGGEQFFGPGTRLTVL.

V is TRBV29-1 and J is TRBJ2-3; 7 nucleotides match TRBD2. CDR1 SQVTM and CDR2 ANQGSEA come from the germline V gene. The CDR3 is 12 amino acids. J was trimmed by 5 bases and V by 1 base; bases with no gene match: 0. DNA for the CDR3: TGCAGCGTTGAAGTAGCGGGAGATACGCAGTATTTT. This gives the protein CSVEVAGDTQYF.

The V and J genes are TRBV6-5 and TRBJ1-4; 8 bases match TRBD1. The V gene end was trimmed by 2 bases and the J gene end by 8 bases; junction bases not matched to a gene: 7. Germline assignment: CDR1 MNHEY and CDR2 SVGAGI. This CDR3 is built from 15 residues. CDR3 sequence reads: CASSYLGQGDEKLFF. In DNA form, the CDR3 reads TGTGCCAGCAGTTACCTAGGACAGGGAGACGAAAAACTGTTTTTT.

This clone has only a few counts. The CDR3: CASSVRSGGGRNTGELFF. The CDR3 nucleotides are TGTGCCAGCAGCGTGAGATCTGGGGGGGGGAGAAACACCGGGGAGCTGTTTTTT. V usage is TRBV9 and J usage is TRBJ2-2; 7 bases are shared with TRBD2. Per germline, CDR1 SGDLS and CDR2 YYNGEE. The length of the CDR3 is 18 residues. The V segment lost 2 bases and the J segment 2 bases; nucleotides outside the gene matches: 12.

For the CDR3, the DNA is TGTGCCATCAGTCCTGGACAGGATAGCTATGGCTACACCTTC. Protein: CAISPGQDSYGYTF. The rearrangement uses TRBV10-3 and TRBJ1-2, with 7 bases fitting TRBD1. The germline CDR1 and CDR2 sequences are ENHRY and SYGVKD. The CDR3 totals 14 residues. V dropped 5 bases and J dropped 4; count of bases not matched to a gene: 7.

By frequency in the sample, this clone is medium-sized. The chain carries TRBV5-1 and TRBJ2-2; D might be TRBD2 (6 bases). V was pared by 5 bases and J by 4 bases, with 18 bases between. Germline CDR1 is SGHRS and CDR2 is YFSETQ. This CDR3 is 16 amino acids long. CDR3 coding DNA: TGCGCCAGCAGACCCCGGGCGGGGTTGGTCACCGGGGAGCTGTTTTTT. Its protein is CASRPRAGLVTGELFF.

The sample holds one count of this clone. V usage is TRBV27 and J usage is TRBJ1-4; D is perhaps TRBD1 (6 bases). V was pared by 5 bases and J by 5 bases, with 12 bases between. The CDR3 contains 14 residues. CDR1 MNHEY and CDR2 SMNVEV come from the germline V gene (reference sequence). The CDR3 sequence is CASSPGDENEKLFF. CDR3 nucleotide sequence: TGTGCCAGCAGTCCAGGGGACGAGAATGAAAAACTGTTTTTT.

V gene TRBV6-1 combines with J gene TRBJ1-2, with D possibly being TRBD1 (5 bases). Germline lookup yields CDR1 MNHNS and CDR2 SASEGT. CDR3 length: 13 residues. The ends were cut back, 2 bases at V and 8 bases at J, with 12 bases in the middle. DNA of the CDR3: TGTGCCAGCAGTGAATTGTTGGGGCGCGGCTACACCTTC. Translation gives CASSELLGRGYTF.

The chain recombines TRBV5-4 with TRBJ2-7, with 9 bases lining up with TRBD1. The CDR3 extends over 15 amino acids. Germline V gene lookup returns CDR1 SGHNT and CDR2 YYREEE (reference sequence). Germline trimming cut 3 bases from V and 2 bases from J; bases unmatched to any gene: 6. CDR3 residues: CASSSRQGGTYEQYF. The CDR3, as DNA: TGTGCCAGCAGCTCCAGACAGGGGGGGACCTACGAGCAGTACTTC.